The 21 T cell receptor beta chains in this list originate from one sample, sequenced in a study of cytomegalovirus exposure and HLA in healthy donors. The repertoire was sequenced with immunoSEQ multiplex PCR; TCRdb's copy has only in-frame clones and lacks some. The data show over 85,000 clones, approximately 94% seen once. Sequenced material: PBMCs. The origin of the receptors is a woman aged 18-29 years in good health and CMV-seronegative.

This clone was seen a single time. The gene calls are TRBV11-3 and TRBJ1-5, with 7 positions matching TRBD1. Germline CDR1 reads SGHNT; CDR2 reads YENEEA. The CDR3 runs 15 residues. V lost 7 bases, J lost 3 bases, and 9 bases stayed unmatched. The CDR3 protein is CASTLGQASNQPQHF. As DNA, the CDR3 is TGTGCCAGCACCCTTGGACAGGCCTCCAATCAGCCCCAGCATTTT. The full variable domain, with the rest looked up from reference TRBV11-3 and TRBJ1-5, is EAGVVQSPRYKIIEKKQPVAFWCNPISGHNTLYWYLQNLGQGPELLIRYENEEAVDDSQLPKDRFSAERLKGVDSTLKIQPAELGDSAVYLCASTLGQASNQPQHFGDGTRLSIL.

This clone has a single count. The chain has TRBV10-3 and TRBJ1-1, with D possibly matching TRBD1 (6 bases). This CDR3 has 14 residues. Germline V gene lookup returns CDR1 ENHRY and CDR2 SYGVKD. Between the trimmed V and J ends, which lost 5 bases and 0 bases, there was a span of 10 bases. The CDR3 protein is CAISQGTLNTEAFF. In DNA form, the CDR3 reads TGTGCCATCAGTCAGGGGACACTGAACACTGAAGCTTTCTTT.

The genes are TRBV7-9 and TRBJ2-3, with unresolved D. Germline CDR1 and CDR2: SEHNR and FQNEAQ (reference sequence). The V end lost 5 bases, the J end lost 6 bases, and 9 bases lay between the germline ends. CDR3 length: 12 residues. This CDR3 is CASSLQYDTQYF. The DNA of the CDR3 is TGTGCCAGCAGCCTACAGTACGATACGCAGTATTTT. Together with reference TRBV7-9 and TRBJ2-3, the CDR3 gives the full variable domain: DTGVSQNPRHKITKRGQNVTFRCDPISEHNRLYWYRQTLGQGPEFLTYFQNEAQLEKSRLLSDRFSAERPKGSFSTLEIQRTEQGDSAMYLCASSLQYDTQYFGPGTRLTVL.

The V and J genes are TRBV19 and TRBJ2-7, with unresolved D. V was shortened by 5 bases and J by 2 bases, with 10 bases between the two germline ends. This CDR3 contains 13 residues. Germline V gives CDR1 LNHDA, CDR2 SQIVND (reference sequence). For the CDR3, the DNA is TGTGCCAGTAGTTCCTCACATCCCTACGAGCAGTACTTC. Its protein product is CASSSSHPYEQYF.

This sequence joins TRBV2 and TRBJ2-3; D is unresolved. V lost 6 bases to trimming and J lost 0 bases, with 4 bases between them. Looked up from germline, CDR1 is SNHLY and CDR2 is FYNNEI. This CDR3 has 12 amino acids. The CDR3 here is CASSTSTDTQYF. DNA for the CDR3: TGTGCCAGCAGCACTAGCACAGATACGCAGTATTTT.

The rearrangement uses TRBV19 and TRBJ1-4; 10 bases map to TRBD1. The J segment lost 11 bases and the V segment lost 4 bases, leaving 19 bases of the junction unmatched. Germline V CDR1 and CDR2: LNHDA, SQIVND (reference sequence). There are 18 residues in the CDR3. DNA of the CDR3: TGTGCCAGTAGTACCTTAGCCGGGACAGGGGATTTCCACCTTAAACTGTTTTTT. Protein: CASSTLAGTGDFHLKLFF.

The CDR3 sequence is CASSQSGVAGELFF. In DNA form, the CDR3 reads TGCGCCAGCAGCCAATCAGGGGTGGCCGGGGAGCTGTTTTTT. This sequence joins TRBV4-1 and TRBJ2-2; a weak D match, TRBD1 (6 bases). There are 14 residues in the CDR3. The ends were cut back, 2 bases at V and 6 bases at J, with 10 bases in the middle. Germline V gene sequence: CDR1 MGHRA, CDR2 YSYEKL.

The chain employs TRBV19 and TRBJ2-7; TRBD1 is a possible D gene (5 bases). The germline CDR1 and CDR2 sequences are LNHDA and SQIVND (reference sequence). This CDR3 contains 15 residues. V was shortened by 3 bases and J by 3 bases, with 15 bases between the two germline ends. This CDR3 is CASSISPLDSYEQYF. CDR3 sequence (DNA): TGTGCCAGTAGTATTTCCCCCCTCGACAGCTACGAGCAGTACTTC. The complete variable domain, with remaining parts taken from reference TRBV19 and TRBJ2-7, reads DGGITQSPKYLFRKEGQNVTLSCEQNLNHDAMYWYRQDPGQGLRLIYYSQIVNDFQKGDIAEGYSVSREKKESFPLTVTSAQKNPTAFYLCASSISPLDSYEQYFGPGTRLTVT.

This chain connects TRBV18 to TRBJ1-1, with 8 bases that match TRBD1. In germline, CDR1 is KGHSH, CDR2 LQKENI. The V gene end was trimmed by 2 bases and the J gene end by 4 bases; junction bases not matched to a gene: 0. The CDR3 is 13 amino acids. DNA of the CDR3: TGTGCCAGCTCACCAGGACAGGGCACTGAAGCTTTCTTT. Protein sequence: CASSPGQGTEAFF.

V usage is TRBV6-5 and J usage is TRBJ1-5; TRBD1 agrees at 7 bases. This CDR3 spans 11 amino acids. CDR1 and CDR2 from the germline V gene are MNHEY and SVGAGI. Unmatched junction bases numbered 2, after V lost 0 bases and J lost 15 bases. This CDR3 reads CASSYSGGRHF. CDR3 nucleotide sequence: TGTGCCAGCAGTTACTCAGGGGGCAGGCATTTT.

On this clone: One end of the junction is discordant with germline, which a read error may explain. The J gene is TRBJ2-3, the V gene TRBV7-7; TRBD2 is a possible D gene (5 bases). Germline CDR1 reads SSHAT; CDR2 reads FNYEAQ (reference sequence). CDR3 size: 15 residues. CDR3 nucleotide sequence: TGTGCTAGCAGCTTAGGGAGTACTAGCACAGATACGCAGTATTTT. Amino acids: CASSLGSTSTDTQYF.

The genes are TRBV19 and TRBJ2-7; TRBD2 agrees at 11 bases. The germline CDR1 and CDR2 sequences are LNHDA and SQIVND (reference sequence). The V and J ends lost 7 bases and 2 bases, in that order; junction bases with no gene match: 7. The CDR3 is made up of 15 amino acids. The CDR3 loop reads CASIATSGAPYEQYF. The CDR3 DNA reads TGTGCCAGTATCGCGACTAGCGGGGCCCCCTACGAGCAGTACTTC.

V usage is TRBV5-1 and J usage is TRBJ2-7, with 11 nucleotides matching TRBD2. V lost 4 bases, J lost 3 bases, and 9 bases stayed unmatched. The CDR3 has 16 amino acids. Germline V gene lookup returns CDR1 SGHRS and CDR2 YFSETQ. The CDR3 is CASSGSSGRDHYEQYF. The CDR3, as DNA: TGCGCCAGCAGCGGAAGTAGCGGGAGGGATCACTACGAGCAGTACTTC.

This chain uses TRBV14 with TRBJ2-2; D is possibly TRBD2 (5 bases). Looked up from germline, CDR1 is SGHDN and CDR2 is FVKESK. The CDR3 covers 15 residues. The V gene lost 4 bases and the J gene lost 6 bases, with 15 bases spanning the gap. As DNA, the CDR3 is TGTGCCAGCAGCCCTCTCCGGGATCAGGCCGGGGAGCTGTTTTTT. Translating gives CASSPLRDQAGELFF.

This chain connects TRBV7-9 to TRBJ2-7; 8 nucleotides align to TRBD2. V was pared by 2 bases and J by 1 base, with 4 bases of the junction left unmatched. Looked up from germline, CDR1 is SEHNR and CDR2 is FQNEAQ (reference sequence). CDR3 length equals 15 residues. CDR3 sequence reads: CASSLTGRGSYEQYF. As DNA, the CDR3 is TGTGCCAGCAGCTTAACCGGGAGGGGGTCCTACGAGCAGTACTTC.

The chain combines TRBV30 with TRBJ1-1, with 7 nucleotides matching TRBD1. The ends lost 0 bases at V and 1 base at J; junction bases unmatched: 14. This CDR3 is 18 amino acids long. Germline V lookup: CDR1 GTSNPN, CDR2 SVGIG (reference sequence). This CDR3 reads CAWSVLARAGQRNTEAFF. CDR3 DNA: TGTGCCTGGAGTGTTCTGGCTAGGGCGGGACAGAGGAACACTGAAGCTTTCTTT.

This rearrangement joins TRBV6-1 to TRBJ2-7, with D possibly being TRBD2 (6 bases). V gave up 4 bases and J gave up 3 bases, with 13 bases separating them. The CDR3 contains 14 residues. Germline CDR1 and CDR2: MNHNS and SASEGT. CDR3 coding DNA: TGTGCCAGCAGTGGAACTAGCAAGGGCTACGAGCAGTACTTC. As protein: CASSGTSKGYEQYF.

This clone was observed a single time. This chain joins TRBV30 and TRBJ2-1, with 8 bases fitting TRBD1. The junction had 6 bases not matched to a gene; V was cut back by 5 bases and J by 3 bases. Germline values: CDR1 GTSNPN, CDR2 SVGIG (reference sequence). The CDR3 consists of 14 residues. The CDR3 sequence is CAWSGGQVYNEQFF. Here the CDR3 DNA reads TGTGCCTGGTCAGGGGGACAGGTCTACAATGAGCAGTTCTTC.

This sequence joins TRBV10-3 and TRBJ2-3, with D perhaps matching TRBD1 (6 bases). CDR1 is ENHRY and CDR2 is SYGVKD in the germline V gene. V dropped 4 bases and J dropped 1 base, with 12 bases sitting between them. The CDR3 is made up of 15 amino acids. The CDR3 nucleotides are TGTGCCATCAGTGGCCGGGACACCGGCACAGATACGCAGTATTTT. Translating gives CAISGRDTGTDTQYF.

The CDR3 region has the DNA TGTGCCAGCAGCGATACTAGCGGGGGTCCCACAGATACGCAGTATTTT. Translation: CASSDTSGGPTDTQYF. J is TRBJ2-3 and V is TRBV6-4; 11 nucleotides align to TRBD2. This CDR3 has 16 residues. Germline CDR1 is MRHNA and CDR2 is SNTAGT. V shed 6 bases and J 2 bases; nucleotides not matched to a gene: 7.

The chain employs TRBV7-2 and TRBJ2-7; the D gene is possibly TRBD1 (6 bases). The germline V and J ends were trimmed by 1 base and 1 base, with 17 bases remaining between them. This CDR3 has 17 amino acids. Germline V CDR1 and CDR2: SGHTA, FQGNSA. The CDR3 loop is CASSLEGDKPWSYEQYF. CDR3 coding DNA: TGTGCCAGCAGCTTAGAAGGGGACAAACCGTGGTCCTACGAGCAGTACTTC. The full variable domain, rest sourced from reference TRBV7-2 and TRBJ2-7, is GAGVSQSPSNKVTEKGKDVELRCDPISGHTALYWYRQSLGQGLEFLIYFQGNSAPDKSGLPSDRFSAERTGGSVSTLTIQRTQQEDSAVYLCASSLEGDKPWSYEQYFGPGTRLTVT.